This T cell receptor (beta chain) originates from a study of cytomegalovirus exposure and HLA in healthy donors. Study-level points and caveats: The study put roughly 160 TCR beta chains on its list as cytomegalovirus-associated. Reportedly, cytomegalovirus status was diagnosed with high sensitivity and specificity. Rare TCR sequences predominated, though certain public TCRs were found in many donors.

Worth noting for this clone: Its antigen is undetermined.

The study drew the donors from its approximately 110-subject validation cohort, separate from the roughly 670-subject first cohort. Repertoires were generated with immunoSEQ multiplex PCR, while TCRdb's copy carries only in-frame clones and drops some. The sample has 100,000 to 150,000 clones; around nine tenths are singletons. The origin of this receptor is a young woman in good health and CMV-seronegative. The sequencing sample was made of PBMCs.

CDR3 DNA: TGTGCCAGCAGCTTCACGCGGGGTGGGGATGAGCAGTTCTTC. Its translation is CASSFTRGGDEQFF. This chain uses TRBV6-6 with TRBJ2-1, with a tentative D call TRBD2 (6 bases). This CDR3 comprises 14 residues. Trimming stripped 6 bases from V and 8 bases from J, with 17 bases between. Germline loops: CDR1 MNHNY, CDR2 SVGAGI (reference sequence).